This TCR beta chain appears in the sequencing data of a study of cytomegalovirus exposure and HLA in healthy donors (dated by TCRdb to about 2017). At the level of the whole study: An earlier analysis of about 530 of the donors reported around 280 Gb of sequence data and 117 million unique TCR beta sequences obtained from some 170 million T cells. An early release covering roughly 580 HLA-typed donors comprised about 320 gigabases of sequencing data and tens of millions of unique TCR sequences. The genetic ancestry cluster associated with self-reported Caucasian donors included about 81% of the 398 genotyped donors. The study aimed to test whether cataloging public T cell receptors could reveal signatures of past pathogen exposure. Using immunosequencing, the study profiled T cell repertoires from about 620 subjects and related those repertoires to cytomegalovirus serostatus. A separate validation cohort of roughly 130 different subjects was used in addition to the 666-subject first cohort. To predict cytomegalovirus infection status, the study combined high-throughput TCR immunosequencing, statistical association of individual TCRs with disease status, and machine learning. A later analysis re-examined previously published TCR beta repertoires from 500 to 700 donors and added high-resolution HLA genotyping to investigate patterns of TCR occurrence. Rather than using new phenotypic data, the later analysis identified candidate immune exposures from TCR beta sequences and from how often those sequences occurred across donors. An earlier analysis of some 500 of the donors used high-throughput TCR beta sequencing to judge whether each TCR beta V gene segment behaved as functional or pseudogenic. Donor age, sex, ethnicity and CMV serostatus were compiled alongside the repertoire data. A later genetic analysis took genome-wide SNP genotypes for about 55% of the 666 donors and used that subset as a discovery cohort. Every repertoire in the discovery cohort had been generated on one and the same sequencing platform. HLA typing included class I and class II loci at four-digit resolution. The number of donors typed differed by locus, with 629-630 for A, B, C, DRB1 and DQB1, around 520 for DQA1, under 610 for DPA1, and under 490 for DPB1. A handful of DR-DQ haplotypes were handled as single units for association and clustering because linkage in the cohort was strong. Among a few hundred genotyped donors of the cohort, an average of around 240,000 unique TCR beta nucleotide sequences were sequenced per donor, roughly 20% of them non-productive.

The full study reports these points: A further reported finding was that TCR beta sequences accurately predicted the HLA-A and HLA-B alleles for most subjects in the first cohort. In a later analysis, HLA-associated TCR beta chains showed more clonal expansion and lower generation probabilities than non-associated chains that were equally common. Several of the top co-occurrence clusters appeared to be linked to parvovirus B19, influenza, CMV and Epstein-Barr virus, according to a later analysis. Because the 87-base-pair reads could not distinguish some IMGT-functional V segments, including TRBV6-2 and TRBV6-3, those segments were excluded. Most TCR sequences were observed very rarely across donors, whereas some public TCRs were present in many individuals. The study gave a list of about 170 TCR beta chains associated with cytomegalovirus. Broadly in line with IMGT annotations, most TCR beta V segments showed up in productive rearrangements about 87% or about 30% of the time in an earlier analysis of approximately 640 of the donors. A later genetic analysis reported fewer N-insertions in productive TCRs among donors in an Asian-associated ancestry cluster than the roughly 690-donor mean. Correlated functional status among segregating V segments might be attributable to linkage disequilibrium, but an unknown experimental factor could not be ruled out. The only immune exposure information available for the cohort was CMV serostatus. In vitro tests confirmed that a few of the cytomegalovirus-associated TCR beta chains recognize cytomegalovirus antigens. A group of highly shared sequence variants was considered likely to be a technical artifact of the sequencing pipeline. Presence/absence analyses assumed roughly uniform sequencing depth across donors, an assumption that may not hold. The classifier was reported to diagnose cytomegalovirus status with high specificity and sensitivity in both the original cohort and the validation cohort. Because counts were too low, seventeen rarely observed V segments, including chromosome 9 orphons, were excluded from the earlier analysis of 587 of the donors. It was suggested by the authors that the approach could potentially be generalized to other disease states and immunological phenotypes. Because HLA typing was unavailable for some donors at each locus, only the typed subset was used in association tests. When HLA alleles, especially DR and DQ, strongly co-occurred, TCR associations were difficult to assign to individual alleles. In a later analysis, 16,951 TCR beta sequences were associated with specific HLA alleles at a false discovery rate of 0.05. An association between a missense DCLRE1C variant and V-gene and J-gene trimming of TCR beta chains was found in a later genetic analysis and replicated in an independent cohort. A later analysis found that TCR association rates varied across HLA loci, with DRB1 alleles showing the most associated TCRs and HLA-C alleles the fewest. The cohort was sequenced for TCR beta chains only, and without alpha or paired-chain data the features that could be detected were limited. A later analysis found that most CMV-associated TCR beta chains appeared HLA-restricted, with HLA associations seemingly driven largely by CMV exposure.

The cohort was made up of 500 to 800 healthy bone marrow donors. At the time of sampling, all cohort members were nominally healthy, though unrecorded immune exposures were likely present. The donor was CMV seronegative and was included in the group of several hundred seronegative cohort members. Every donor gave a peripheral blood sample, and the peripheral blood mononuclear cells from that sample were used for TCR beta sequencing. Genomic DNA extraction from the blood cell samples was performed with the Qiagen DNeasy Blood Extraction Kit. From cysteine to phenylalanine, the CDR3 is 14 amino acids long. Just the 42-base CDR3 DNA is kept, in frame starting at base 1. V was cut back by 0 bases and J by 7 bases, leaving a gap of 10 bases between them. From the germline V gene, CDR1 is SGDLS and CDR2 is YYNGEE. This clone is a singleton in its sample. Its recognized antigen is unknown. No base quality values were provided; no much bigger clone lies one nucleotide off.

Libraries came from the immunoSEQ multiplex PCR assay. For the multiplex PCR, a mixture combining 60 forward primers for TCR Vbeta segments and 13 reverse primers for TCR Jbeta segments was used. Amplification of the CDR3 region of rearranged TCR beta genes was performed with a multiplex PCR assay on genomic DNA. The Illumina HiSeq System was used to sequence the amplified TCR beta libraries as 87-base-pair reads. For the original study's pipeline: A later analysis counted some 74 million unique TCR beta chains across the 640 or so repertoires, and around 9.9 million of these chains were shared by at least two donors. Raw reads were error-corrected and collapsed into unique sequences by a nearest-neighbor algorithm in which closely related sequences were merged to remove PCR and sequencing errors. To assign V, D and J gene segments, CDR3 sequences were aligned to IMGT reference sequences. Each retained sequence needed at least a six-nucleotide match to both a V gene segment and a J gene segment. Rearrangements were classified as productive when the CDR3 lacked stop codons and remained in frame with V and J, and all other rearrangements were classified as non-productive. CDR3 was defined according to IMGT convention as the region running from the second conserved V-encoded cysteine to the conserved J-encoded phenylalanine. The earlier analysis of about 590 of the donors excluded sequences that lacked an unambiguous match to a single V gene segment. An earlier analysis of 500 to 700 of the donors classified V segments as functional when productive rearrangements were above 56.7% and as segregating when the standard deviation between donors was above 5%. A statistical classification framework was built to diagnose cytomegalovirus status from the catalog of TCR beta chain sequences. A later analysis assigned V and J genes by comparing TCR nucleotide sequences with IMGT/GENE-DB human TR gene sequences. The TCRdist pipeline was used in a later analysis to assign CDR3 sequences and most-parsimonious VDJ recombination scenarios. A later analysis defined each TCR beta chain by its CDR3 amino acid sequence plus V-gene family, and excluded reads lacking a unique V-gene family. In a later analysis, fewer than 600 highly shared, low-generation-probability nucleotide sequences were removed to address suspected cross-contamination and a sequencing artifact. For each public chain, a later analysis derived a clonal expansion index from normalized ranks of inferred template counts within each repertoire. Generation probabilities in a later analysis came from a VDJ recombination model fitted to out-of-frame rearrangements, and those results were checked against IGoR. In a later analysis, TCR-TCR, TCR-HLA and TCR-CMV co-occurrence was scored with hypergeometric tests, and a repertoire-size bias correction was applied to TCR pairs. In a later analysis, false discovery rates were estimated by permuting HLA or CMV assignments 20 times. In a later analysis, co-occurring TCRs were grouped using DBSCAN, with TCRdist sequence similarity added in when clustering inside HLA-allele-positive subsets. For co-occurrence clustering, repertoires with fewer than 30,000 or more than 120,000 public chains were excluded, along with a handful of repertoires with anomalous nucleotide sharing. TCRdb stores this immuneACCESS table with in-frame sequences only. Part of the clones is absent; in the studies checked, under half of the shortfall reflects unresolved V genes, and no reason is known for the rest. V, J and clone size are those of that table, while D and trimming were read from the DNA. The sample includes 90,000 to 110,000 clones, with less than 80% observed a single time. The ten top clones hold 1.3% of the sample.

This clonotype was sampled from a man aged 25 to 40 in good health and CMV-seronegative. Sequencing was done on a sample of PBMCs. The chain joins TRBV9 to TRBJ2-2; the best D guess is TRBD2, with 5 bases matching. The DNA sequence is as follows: TGTGCCAGCAGCGTAGGGTGGGAGAGCGGGGAGCTGTTTTTT. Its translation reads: CASSVGWESGELFF.